What follows describes a single TCR beta chain. No antigen is known for it. CDR1 is LGHNA, CDR2 YNFKEQ, per germline. V was pared by 6 bases and J by 9 bases, with 5 bases of the junction left unmatched. The CDR3 is 12 amino acids. The data derive from a study of beta chain features in type 1 diabetes. Turning to the study itself: Patients were similar to healthy donors in age and gender (as well as in cell yields).

The isolated RNA, all of it, was reverse transcribed, so expressed TCRB transcripts were what got sequenced. This table comes from immunoSEQ multiplex PCR, and its TCRdb copy is limited to in-frame clones, with some not included. The sample includes roughly 230,000 clones, 9.6% of them seen just once. Whole-study results and caveats: Fewer junction insertions and more nucleotide deletions appeared in type 1 diabetes patients.

This sequence originates from a woman between 18 and 29 years old in good health. Input material: naive CD4+ T cells from blood. This sequence joins TRBV4-2 and TRBJ2-1; 7 nucleotides match TRBD1. The CDR3 DNA reads TGTGCCAGCAGTCCGACAGGGCGTGAGCAGTTCTTC. Protein sequence: CASSPTGREQFF.